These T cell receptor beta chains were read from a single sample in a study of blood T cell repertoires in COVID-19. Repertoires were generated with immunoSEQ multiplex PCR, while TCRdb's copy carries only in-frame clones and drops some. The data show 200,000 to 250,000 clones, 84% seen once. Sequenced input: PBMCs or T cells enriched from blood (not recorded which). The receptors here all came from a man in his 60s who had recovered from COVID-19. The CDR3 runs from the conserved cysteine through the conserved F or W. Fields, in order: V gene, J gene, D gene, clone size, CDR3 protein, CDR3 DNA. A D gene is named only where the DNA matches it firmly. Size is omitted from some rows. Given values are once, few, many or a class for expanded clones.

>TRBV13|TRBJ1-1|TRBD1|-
CASSPTGSTEAFF
TGTGCCAGCAGCCCGACAGGGAGTACTGAAGCTTTCTTT
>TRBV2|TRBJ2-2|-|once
CASRLDNRNTGELFF
TGTGCCAGCAGACTAGACAATAGGAACACCGGGGAGCTGTTTTTT
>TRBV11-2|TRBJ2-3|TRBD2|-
CASRTGTSGGRDTQYF
TGTGCCAGCAGGACCGGGACTAGCGGGGGTCGCGATACGCAGTATTTT
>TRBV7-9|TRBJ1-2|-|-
CASSPGTIGGYTF
TGTGCCAGCAGCCCCGGGACAATTGGTGGCTACACCTTC
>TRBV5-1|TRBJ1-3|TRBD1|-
CASSLEGSGTGSGNTIYF
TGCGCCAGCAGCTTGGAGGGATCCGGGACAGGGTCTGGAAACACCATATATTTT
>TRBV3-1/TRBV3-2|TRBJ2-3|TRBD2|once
CASSQDIAGGRDTQYF
TGTGCCAGCAGCCAAGATATAGCGGGGGGGCGAGATACGCAGTATTTT
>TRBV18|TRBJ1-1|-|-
CASSPGGVQTEAFF
TGTGCCAGCTCACCAGGGGGGGTCCAGACTGAAGCTTTCTTT
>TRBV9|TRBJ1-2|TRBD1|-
CASSPDRGSYGYTF
TGTGCCAGCAGCCCAGACAGGGGATCCTATGGCTACACCTTC
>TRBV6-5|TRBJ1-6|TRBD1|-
CACGRDSYNSPLHF
TGTGCCTGTGGAAGGGACAGCTATAATTCACCCCTCCACTTT
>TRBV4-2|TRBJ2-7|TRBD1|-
CASGSGTGIAGSSYEQYF
TGTGCCAGCGGAAGCGGGACAGGGATAGCCGGGAGCTCCTACGAGCAGTACTTC
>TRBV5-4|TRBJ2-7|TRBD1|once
CASSSDRGISYEQYF
TGTGCCAGCAGCTCAGACAGGGGGATATCCTACGAGCAGTACTTC
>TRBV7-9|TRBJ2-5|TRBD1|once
CASPDRGGETQYF
TGTGCCAGCCCCGACAGGGGGGGAGAGACCCAGTACTTC
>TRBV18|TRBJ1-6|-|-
CASSPLRDSNSPLHF
TGTGCCAGCTCACCACTGCGGGACTCTAATTCACCCCTCCACTTT
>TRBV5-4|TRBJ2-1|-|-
CPSRAGTAGGGGGPGEQFF
TGTCCCAGCCGCGCCGGGACAGCAGGGGGCGGGGGGGGCCCCGGGGAGCAGTTCTTC
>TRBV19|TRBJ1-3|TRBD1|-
CASSVGTGGGNTIYF
TGTGCCAGTAGTGTCGGGACAGGGGGAGGAAACACCATATATTTT
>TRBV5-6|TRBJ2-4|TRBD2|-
CASSRGLAGGSAKNIQYF
TGTGCCAGCAGCCGGGGACTAGCGGGGGGTTCAGCCAAAAACATTCAGTACTTC
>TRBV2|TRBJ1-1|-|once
CASSGGENTEAFF
TGTGCCAGCAGTGGGGGAGAGAACACTGAAGCTTTCTTT
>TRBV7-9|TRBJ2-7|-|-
CASSKTTPRYEQYF
TGTGCCAGCAGTAAAACAACCCCCCGTTACGAGCAGTACTTC
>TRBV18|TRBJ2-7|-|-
CASSPRLQGDEQYF
TGTGCCAGCTCACCACGGTTGCAGGGCGACGAGCAGTACTTC
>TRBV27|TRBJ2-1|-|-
CASWVARSNEQFF
TGTGCCAGCTGGGTAGCCCGTTCCAATGAGCAGTTCTTC
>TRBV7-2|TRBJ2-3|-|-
CASSLAVRAIYTDTQYF
TGTGCCAGCAGCTTAGCTGTCAGGGCAATATACACAGATACGCAGTATTTT
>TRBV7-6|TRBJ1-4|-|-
CASSLRMRVGVDEKLFF
TGTGCCAGCAGCTTGCGGATGAGGGTCGGTGTTGATGAAAAACTGTTTTTT
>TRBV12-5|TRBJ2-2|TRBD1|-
CASGGQPIANTGELFF
TGTGCTAGTGGGGGACAGCCGATAGCGAACACCGGGGAGCTGTTTTTT